The 3 T cell receptor beta chains in this list originate from one sample, sequenced in a study of post-analysis software for immune sequencing data. Study conclusions and caveats: Four or five TRBV segments (TRBV5-6, TRBV5-1 and TRBV20-1 among them) occurred more frequently in patients than in controls.

Tagging with unique molecular identifiers was a feature of the TCR beta cDNA libraries. TCRdb independently ran MiXCR on the PCR reads; one entry per CDR3 protein. Counted here are fewer than 600,000 distinct CDR3 sequences, around 40% occurring once; the ten biggest clones make up around an eighth. No antigen has been identified for these receptors. The sequencing input was blood. These receptors all stem from a girl between 5 and 17 years old with multiple sclerosis.

The sample holds many counts of this clonotype. A junction boundary mismatches the germline segment, possibly from a read error. The V and J genes are TRBV7-3 and TRBJ2-1; D may be TRBD2 (5 bases). Looked up from germline, CDR1 is SGHTA and CDR2 is FQGTGA. The CDR3 is 13 amino acids. For the CDR3, the DNA is TGCGCCAGCAGCCGGGGATCCTACAATGAGCAGTTCTTC. This encodes CASSRGSYNEQFF.

The chain is built from TRBV13 and TRBJ1-1, with 7 bases that match TRBD1. The trim removed 5 bases at V and 3 bases at J, leaving 15 bases unmatched. Germline V gene sequence: CDR1 PRHDT, CDR2 FYEKMQ (reference sequence). This CDR3 has 17 amino acids. The CDR3 protein is CASSPFTTGRSDTEAFF. As DNA, the CDR3 is TGTGCCAGCAGCCCTTTTACGACAGGGCGTTCGGACACTGAAGCTTTCTTT.

CDR3 sequence reads: CSAREERGLGETQYF. CDR3 bases: TGCAGTGCTAGAGAAGAAAGGGGGCTCGGGGAGACCCAGTACTTC. The chain recombines TRBV20-1 with TRBJ2-5; 7 bases are a match to TRBD1. The J segment lost 5 bases and the V segment lost 0 bases, leaving 9 bases of the junction unmatched. CDR1 is DFQATT, CDR2 SNEGSKA, per germline (reference sequence). This CDR3 comprises 15 residues.